Following are 7 T cell receptor beta chains from one sample sequenced in a study of T-cell reconstitution after alpha-beta-depleted transplantation in children. Unique molecular identifiers were incorporated during preparation of the TCRbeta library. TCRdb redid the calling of the PCR reads with MiXCR, one entry per CDR3 protein. The data contain hundreds of thousands of distinct CDR3 sequences, about 31% of them singletons. Sequencing was performed on PBMCs from the stem cell graft donor, taken from the stem cell graft. The receptors here all came from a human donor who donated a stem cell graft to a child with aplastic anemia.

This clonotype was found once. This chain joins TRBV20-1 and TRBJ2-7, with a possible D match to TRBD1 (5 bases). CDR1 is DFQATT and CDR2 is SNEGSKA in the germline V gene (reference sequence). The ends were cut back, 0 bases at V and 4 bases at J, with 13 bases in the middle. The length of the CDR3 is 14 residues. The CDR3 spells CSAREAGLSYEQYV. CDR3 nucleotide sequence: TGCAGTGCTAGAGAAGCAGGGCTTAGTTACGAGCAGTACGTC.

This clonotype came up a few times. The genes are TRBV29-1 and TRBJ2-5; 12 bases are shared with TRBD2. The CDR3 sequence is 17 residues long. Unmatched junction bases numbered 6, after V lost 0 bases and J lost 1 base. Germline V CDR1 and CDR2: SQVTM, ANQGSEA. CDR3 protein: CSVEDRLAGVVQETQYF. The DNA for the CDR3 is TGCAGCGTTGAAGATCGACTAGCGGGAGTTGTCCAAGAGACCCAGTACTTC. Supplemented by reference TRBV29-1 and TRBJ2-5, the full variable domain reads SAVISQKPSRDICQRGTSLTIQCQVDSQVTMMFWYRQQPGQSLTLIATANQGSEATYESGFVIDKFPISRPNLTFSTLTVSNMSPEDSSIYLCSVEDRLAGVVQETQYFGPGTRLLVL.

The gene calls are TRBV20-1 and TRBJ2-3; no firm D call. This CDR3 has 14 amino acids. V lost 0 bases to trimming and J lost 1 base, with 8 bases between them. Germline values: CDR1 DFQATT, CDR2 SNEGSKA (reference sequence). CDR3 loop: CSAREGSRTDTQYF. In DNA, the CDR3 is TGCAGTGCTAGAGAAGGCAGCCGCACAGATACGCAGTATTTT.

The CDR3 nucleotides read TGCGCCAGCAGCCAAGAGATATGGGGACGGAATAATTCACCCCTCCACTTT. The encoded protein is CASSQEIWGRNNSPLHF. This rearrangement joins TRBV4-3 to TRBJ1-6; D possibly corresponds to TRBD1 (5 bases). The CDR3 extends over 17 amino acids. Looked up from germline, CDR1 is LGHNA and CDR2 is YSLEER. Trimming left V 0 bases short and J 5 bases short, with 14 bases between.

This clonotype was detected a few times. The chain combines TRBV5-1 with TRBJ2-4; D tentatively reads TRBD1 or TRBD2 (5 bases each). Trimming removed 0 bases at V and 3 bases at J, with 10 bases between. This CDR3 is 15 amino acids long. Germline V lookup: CDR1 SGHRS, CDR2 YFSETQ. The CDR3 DNA reads TGCGCCAGCAGCTTGGCCCCGGGGCTCAAAAACATTCAGTACTTC. This translates into CASSLAPGLKNIQYF.

The chain has TRBV18 and TRBJ1-2; the D gene is possibly TRBD1 (5 bases). The CDR3 sequence is 17 residues long. Germline lookup yields CDR1 KGHSH and CDR2 LQKENI. Trimming pared 3 bases from V and 0 bases from J, leaving 17 bases between. The CDR3 coding sequence is TGTGCCAGCTCACCGGCGACAGAAAGGGCTTCTAACTATGGCTACACCTTC. Translated, it gives CASSPATERASNYGYTF. Together with reference TRBV18 and TRBJ1-2, the CDR3 gives the full variable domain: NAGVMQNPRHLVRRRGQEARLRCSPMKGHSHVYWYRQLPEEGLKFMVYLQKENIIDESGMPKERFSAEFPKEGPSILRIQQVVRGDSAAYFCASSPATERASNYGYTFGSGTRLTVV.

The chain uses TRBV20-1 and TRBJ2-1, with D unclear. Trimming shortened V by 3 bases and J by 6 bases, and 21 bases separated the two germline ends. The CDR3 has 16 residues. Germline V lookup: CDR1 DFQATT, CDR2 SNEGSKA (reference sequence). This CDR3 is CSASNYPTIVFNEQFF. CDR3 coding DNA: TGCAGTGCTAGTAACTACCCTACGATCGTTTTCAATGAGCAGTTCTTC.